One sample yielded the 29 T cell receptor beta chains listed below, sequenced in a study of T cells in Graves' hyperthyroidism and ophthalmopathy. There were TCR beta CDR3 regions amplified from RNA transcripts. Carried out on the TCR CDR3, a first-round RT-PCR used the HTBI primer set. TCRdb ran MiXCR on the multiplex PCR reads and lists one entry per CDR3 protein. Of about 400,000 distinct CDR3 sequences listed, about a sixth are singletons. The sequenced sample consisted of blood. Receptor source: a woman aged 18 to 35 with Graves' hyperthyroidism.

The sample holds many counts of this clonotype. The chain employs TRBV6-1 and TRBJ2-7, with 7 bases lining up with TRBD1. The length of the CDR3 is 14 residues. V lost 1 base to trimming and J lost 5 bases; unmatched junction nucleotides: 5. CDR1 MNHNS and CDR2 SASEGT come from the germline V gene. The CDR3 DNA sequence: TGTGCCAGCAGTGAAGAGACAGGGCCGCACGAGCAGTACTTC. Translation: CASSEETGPHEQYF.

V gene TRBV9 combines with J gene TRBJ2-2, with TRBD2 matching over 10 bases. This CDR3 comprises 16 residues. J lost 1 base, V lost 3 bases, and 3 bases had no gene match. Germline V gene sequence: CDR1 SGDLS, CDR2 YYNGEE. The CDR3 nucleotides are TGTGCCAGCAGCGGGGTAGCGGGGGGGAACACCGGGGAGCTGTTTTTT. Translating gives CASSGVAGGNTGELFF.

This clonotype was detected many times. The chain has TRBV5-1 and TRBJ1-6, with TRBD1 matching 7 bases. With 0 bases clipped from V and 9 bases from J, the junction kept 6 bases outside the gene matches. This CDR3 has 15 residues. Germline lookup yields CDR1 SGHRS and CDR2 YFSETQ. The DNA for the CDR3 is TGCGCCAGCAGCTTGGGACAGGGAGTATCTTCACCCCTCCACTTT. Its translation: CASSLGQGVSSPLHF.

This clonotype was counted a few times. The rearrangement joins TRBV4-3 to TRBJ1-1; 7 bases align to TRBD1. With 4 bases clipped from V and 6 bases from J, the junction kept 11 bases outside the gene matches. This CDR3 comprises 15 residues. The germline V gene has CDR1 LGHNA and CDR2 YSLEER. CDR3 sequence (DNA): TGCGCCAGCAGCCTAAACAGGGGTGGTGGGGCTGAAGCTTTCTTT. This translates into CASSLNRGGGAEAFF.

This clonotype came up many times. The chain employs TRBV3-1 and TRBJ2-7; 8 bases fit TRBD2. From germline, CDR1 is LGHDT and CDR2 YNNKEL (reference sequence). V trimming: 3 bases; J trimming: 3 bases; junction bases outside the gene matches: 4. The CDR3 has 14 amino acids. The CDR3 DNA reads TGTGCCAGCAGCCAGGGACTAGGACTCTACGAGCAGTACTTC. Encoded protein: CASSQGLGLYEQYF.

The V gene is TRBV18, the J gene TRBJ1-2, with TRBD1 matching 8 bases. The CDR3 covers 17 residues. Germline V gene data show CDR1 as KGHSH and CDR2 as LQKENI. V lost 0 bases to trimming and J lost 6 bases; unmatched junction nucleotides: 12. CDR3 bases: TGTGCCAGCTCACCACCCTCCAGGACAGGGACTTCGGATGGCTACACCTTC. Protein product: CASSPPSRTGTSDGYTF.

In its sample, this clonotype was seen many times. The chain links TRBV13 to TRBJ2-7; D possibly corresponds to TRBD2 (7 bases). The CDR3 extends over 17 amino acids. Germline assignment: CDR1 PRHDT and CDR2 FYEKMQ (reference sequence). V gave up 0 bases and J gave up 2 bases, with 17 bases separating them. Here the CDR3 DNA reads TGTGCCAGCAGCTTAGGGGGGGGGCTAGCGGATCCCTACGAGCAGTACTTC. It yields the protein CASSLGGGLADPYEQYF.

The rearrangement joins TRBV19 to TRBJ1-5, with a weak D call TRBD1 (5 bases). Germline lookup yields CDR1 LNHDA and CDR2 SQIVND (reference sequence). CDR3 length: 15 residues. V was pared by 5 bases and J by 1 base, with 12 bases between. CDR3: CASSWGVGSNQPQHF. The CDR3 DNA follows: TGTGCCAGTAGTTGGGGGGTCGGGAGCAATCAGCCCCAGCATTTT.

This clonotype was counted many times. V is TRBV20-1 and J is TRBJ2-5; D may be TRBD1 (6 bases). Germline assignment: CDR1 DFQATT and CDR2 SNEGSKA (reference sequence). This CDR3 has 14 residues. V dropped 6 bases and J dropped 2 bases, with 16 bases sitting between them. CDR3 nucleotide sequence: TGCAGTGCAAAAGTACAGGGTTGGCAAGAGACCCAGTACTTC. It encodes CSAKVQGWQETQYF.

The genes are TRBV7-2 and TRBJ2-2; D is unresolved. The CDR3 is 14 residues long. V was trimmed by 8 bases and J by 5 bases, leaving 15 bases between them. From germline, CDR1 is SGHTA and CDR2 FQGNSA. The CDR3 DNA is TGTGCCAGCTATCGACGGTCCTTTACCGGGGAGCTGTTTTTT. This encodes CASYRRSFTGELFF.

This clonotype was recorded at least ten times. The chain recombines TRBV5-1 with TRBJ2-1; TRBD2 aligns across 7 bases. CDR1 and CDR2 from the germline V gene are SGHRS and YFSETQ. J lost 2 bases, V lost 1 base, and 3 bases had no gene match. The CDR3 consists of 15 residues. CDR3 DNA: TGCGCCAGCAGCTTGTGGCTAGCGGCCTACAATGAGCAGTTCTTC. Translated, it gives CASSLWLAAYNEQFF.

This chain joins TRBV7-9 and TRBJ2-7; D may match TRBD1 or TRBD2 (7 bases each). CDR3 length equals 14 residues. V gave up 4 bases and J gave up 3 bases, with 13 bases separating them. The germline V gene encodes CDR1 SEHNR and CDR2 FQNEAQ (reference sequence). The CDR3 nucleotides are TGTGCCAGCAGCTCGGGGAGGGACAGCTACGAGCAGTACTTC. Its translation: CASSSGRDSYEQYF.

There are many counts of this clonotype. V is TRBV5-1 and J is TRBJ2-5, with 11 nucleotides matching TRBD2. CDR3 length equals 16 residues. CDR1 is SGHRS, CDR2 YFSETQ, per germline. V shed 4 bases, J shed 4 bases, and the junction held 9 bases outside the gene matches. Here the CDR3 reads CASSRGTSGSVETQYF. DNA for the CDR3: TGCGCCAGCAGCCGTGGAACTAGCGGGAGTGTAGAGACCCAGTACTTC.

The chain is built from TRBV29-1 and TRBJ1-2; 9 nucleotides match TRBD1. Looked up from germline, CDR1 is SQVTM and CDR2 is ANQGSEA. The CDR3 is 13 amino acids. Trimming cost V 8 bases and J 5 bases; bases outside gene matches: 9. CDR3 bases: TGCAGCTTCCTGACAGGGGGGAATTATGGCTACACCTTC. Translating gives CSFLTGGNYGYTF. The full variable domain, in which reference TRBV29-1 and TRBJ1-2 provide the parts outside the CDR3, is SAVISQKPSRDICQRGTSLTIQCQVDSQVTMMFWYRQQPGQSLTLIATANQGSEATYESGFVIDKFPISRPNLTFSTLTVSNMSPEDSSIYLCSFLTGGNYGYTFGSGTRLTVV.

This clonotype has a handful of counts. V is TRBV4-1 and J is TRBJ2-2, with D possibly matching TRBD2 (7 bases). Trimming removed 0 bases at V and 10 bases at J, with 15 bases between. CDR3 length: 15 residues. Germline V gene data show CDR1 as MGHRA and CDR2 as YSYEKL. The CDR3 loop reads CASSQEVGGAVELFF. CDR3 in DNA: TGCGCCAGCAGCCAAGAAGTGGGGGGGGCGGTGGAGCTGTTTTTT.

This clonotype was seen many times. This chain links TRBV5-1 with TRBJ1-1, with a possible D match to TRBD1 (6 bases). CDR3 length: 16 residues. Per germline, CDR1 SGHRS and CDR2 YFSETQ. The V end lost 0 bases, the J end lost 2 bases, and 14 bases lay between the germline ends. The CDR3 DNA is TGCGCCAGCAGCTTGGGCAGGGGAGTCCTAAACACTGAAGCTTTCTTT. Translation gives CASSLGRGVLNTEAFF.

This clonotype has ten or more counts. The chain carries TRBV11-2 and TRBJ2-7; TRBD2 is a possible D gene (6 bases). The germline V gene encodes CDR1 SGHAT and CDR2 FQNNGV. The CDR3 has 17 amino acids. Trimming took off 0 bases at V and 1 base at J, with 16 bases between the two ends. CDR3 coding DNA: TGTGCCAGCAGCTTAGATAGAAGATTGGGGAGGTCCTACGAGCAGTACTTC. Its protein is CASSLDRRLGRSYEQYF.

In its sample, this clonotype was seen a few times. This chain links TRBV15 with TRBJ2-1; 11 bases fit TRBD1. The CDR3 is 18 amino acids. Germline loops: CDR1 LNHNV, CDR2 YYDKDF (reference sequence). V was clipped by 3 bases and J by 5 bases; unmatched bases: 12. CDR3 sequence reads: CATSRDRGRPFVHNEQFF. The CDR3 DNA reads TGTGCCACCAGCAGGGACAGGGGGCGTCCGTTTGTCCACAATGAGCAGTTCTTC.

This clonotype came up many times. J is TRBJ1-1 and V is TRBV18; D might be TRBD1 (6 bases). The ends were cut back, 5 bases at V and 6 bases at J, with 16 bases in the middle. Per the germline V gene, CDR1 is KGHSH and CDR2 is LQKENI. The CDR3 has 14 amino acids. The CDR3: CASSSPTGPPEAFF. The CDR3 bases are TGTGCCAGCTCATCCCCGACAGGACCCCCTGAAGCTTTCTTT.

This clonotype was seen more than once but under ten times. The chain couples TRBV6-6 to TRBJ2-7; a weak D match, TRBD2 (5 bases). Trimming removed 0 bases from V and 5 bases from J, with 11 bases in between. The CDR3 has 14 amino acids. Germline CDR1 reads MNHNY; CDR2 reads SVGAGI (reference sequence). CDR3 nucleotides: TGTGCCAGCAGTTACTCGGGAAGGGAGCACGAGCAGTACTTC. It codes for CASSYSGREHEQYF.

This clonotype was counted only a few times. This sequence joins TRBV12-3 or TRBV12-4 and TRBJ2-1, with 9 bases fitting TRBD1. This CDR3 has 14 residues. Trimming at V came to 7 bases and at J to 5 bases, leaving 6 bases not matched to a gene. The CDR3 loop is CASNNRGPNNEQFF. CDR3 sequence (DNA): TGTGCCAGCAATAACAGGGGGCCCAACAATGAGCAGTTCTTC.

This clonotype showed up many times. The V call is TRBV20-1, the J call TRBJ2-1; TRBD2 agrees at 8 bases. Germline trimming cut 0 bases from V and 8 bases from J; bases unmatched to any gene: 12. This CDR3 spans 16 amino acids. Looked up from germline, CDR1 is DFQATT and CDR2 is SNEGSKA (reference sequence). The CDR3 is CSARDPGAGGFYEQFF. DNA of the CDR3: TGCAGTGCTAGAGATCCGGGGGCGGGAGGTTTCTATGAGCAGTTCTTC.

This clonotype occurred a few times. The chain combines TRBV12-3 or TRBV12-4 with TRBJ1-6; D possibly corresponds to TRBD1 (5 bases). Deletions cut 6 bases from V and 9 bases from J, with 15 bases between. The length of the CDR3 is 14 residues. CDR3 protein: CASRGGVEGSPLHF. The DNA of the CDR3 is TGTGCCAGCAGGGGGGGGGTGGAGGGTTCACCCCTCCACTTT.

Regarding this clonotype: This sequence may be a read error, since a much larger clone differs from it by one base. The V gene is TRBV3-1, the J gene TRBJ1-1; D is unresolved. Germline-derived CDR1 and CDR2 are LGHDT and YNNKEL (reference sequence). The CDR3 runs 15 residues. The CDR3 DNA reads as TGTGCCAGCAGCCCTGGGATCGGCATGAACACTGGAGCTTTCTTT. Protein product: CASSPGIGMNTGAFF.

This clonotype was found many times. The CDR3 sequence is CASSLRGWGSDDNEQFF. CDR3 DNA sequence: TGCGCCAGCAGCTTAAGGGGATGGGGGTCCGACGACAATGAGCAGTTCTTC. This rearrangement joins TRBV5-1 to TRBJ2-1, with D possibly called TRBD1 or TRBD2 (5 bases each). The CDR3 covers 17 residues. Germline assignment: CDR1 SGHRS and CDR2 YFSETQ. Trimming removed 2 bases from V and 5 bases from J, with 20 bases in between.

The V gene is TRBV29-1, the J gene TRBJ2-5; D tentatively fits TRBD1 or TRBD2 (5 bases each). The CDR3 contains 12 residues. V lost 5 bases to trimming and J lost 4 bases, with 11 bases between them. Germline-derived CDR1 and CDR2 are SQVTM and ANQGSEA. Here the CDR3 DNA reads TGCAGCGTTTGCCCTGGGGGAGAGACCCAGTACTTC. This translates into CSVCPGGETQYF.

The chain couples TRBV6-1 to TRBJ1-5; D perhaps matches TRBD1 (5 bases). The CDR3 covers 17 residues. V was pared by 0 bases and J by 3 bases, with 15 bases between. Germline CDR1 and CDR2: MNHNS and SASEGT. The CDR3 loop is CASSEAAGGGINQPQHF. The CDR3 nucleotides are TGTGCCAGCAGTGAAGCGGCCGGCGGGGGAATCAATCAGCCCCAGCATTTT.

The genes are TRBV14 and TRBJ2-3, with TRBD2 matching 8 bases. The CDR3 runs 17 residues. Looked up from germline, CDR1 is SGHDN and CDR2 is FVKESK. V lost 0 bases to trimming and J lost 4 bases; unmatched junction nucleotides: 9. CDR3 nucleotides: TGTGCCAGCAGCCAAGAGTTAGCGGGATATGGAGCAGATACGCAGTATTTT. It translates to CASSQELAGYGADTQYF.

V gene TRBV5-1 combines with J gene TRBJ1-2; D perhaps matches TRBD1 (5 bases). The ends were cut back, 6 bases at V and 3 bases at J, with 9 bases in the middle. CDR3 length: 12 amino acids. Per the germline V gene, CDR1 is SGHRS and CDR2 is YFSETQ. The CDR3 loop is CASKLGDYGYTF. The CDR3 nucleotides read TGCGCCAGCAAGTTAGGGGACTATGGCTACACCTTC.